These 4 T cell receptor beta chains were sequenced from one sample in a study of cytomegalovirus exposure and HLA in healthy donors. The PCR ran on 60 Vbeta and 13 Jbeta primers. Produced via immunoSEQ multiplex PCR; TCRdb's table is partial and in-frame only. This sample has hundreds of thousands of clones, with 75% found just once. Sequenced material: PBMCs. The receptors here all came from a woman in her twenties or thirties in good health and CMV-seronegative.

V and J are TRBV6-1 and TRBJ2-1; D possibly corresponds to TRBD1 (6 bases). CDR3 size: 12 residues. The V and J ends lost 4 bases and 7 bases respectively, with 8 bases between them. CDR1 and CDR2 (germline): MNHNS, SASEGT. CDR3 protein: CASSGQVNEQFF. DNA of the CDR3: TGTGCCAGCAGTGGACAGGTTAATGAGCAGTTCTTC.

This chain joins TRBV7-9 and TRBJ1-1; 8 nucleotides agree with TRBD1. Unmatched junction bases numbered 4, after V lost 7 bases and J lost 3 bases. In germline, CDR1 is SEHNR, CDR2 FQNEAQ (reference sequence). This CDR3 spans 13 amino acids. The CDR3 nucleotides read TGTGCCAGCAAACAGGGGGGGGACACTGAAGCTTTCTTT. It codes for CASKQGGDTEAFF.

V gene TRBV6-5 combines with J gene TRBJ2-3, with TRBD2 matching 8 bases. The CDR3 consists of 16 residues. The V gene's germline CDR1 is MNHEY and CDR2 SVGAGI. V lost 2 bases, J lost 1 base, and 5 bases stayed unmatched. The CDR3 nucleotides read TGTGCCAGCAGTTACACAGCGGGAGTAGGCACAGATACGCAGTATTTT. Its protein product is CASSYTAGVGTDTQYF.

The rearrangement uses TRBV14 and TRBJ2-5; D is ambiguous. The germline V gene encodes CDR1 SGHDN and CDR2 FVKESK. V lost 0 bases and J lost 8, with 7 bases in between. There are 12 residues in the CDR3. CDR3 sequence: CASSQDRVTQYF. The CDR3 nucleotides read TGTGCCAGCAGCCAAGATCGGGTTACCCAGTACTTC.